This T cell receptor beta chain appears in the sequencing data of a study of molecular identifiers for immune sequencing clone quantification. With listed TCR primers and previously described methods, bulk TCR libraries were prepared. TCRdb re-analysed the PCR reads in MiXCR, keeping a single row per CDR3 protein. The sample includes approximately 680,000 distinct CDR3 sequences, about 25% of them seen just once. The length of the CDR3 is 14 residues. Per germline, CDR1 MNHNS and CDR2 SASEGT. Trimming took off 11 bases at V and 4 bases at J, with 20 bases between the two ends. The sequence was obtained from a human donor in good health. Some libraries in this study had Jurkat cell RNA spiked in. The rearrangement joins TRBV6-1 to TRBJ1-2; D not resolved. Input material: naive CD8+ T cells from blood, with Jurkat cell RNA spiked in. Subset in this sample: FACS-sorted CD8+CD4-CCR7+CD45RA+ naive T cells. As DNA, the CDR3 is TGTGCCGCTTTCCGAGTGGGCGGAATCTATGGCTACACCTTC. It is translated as CAAFRVGGIYGYTF.